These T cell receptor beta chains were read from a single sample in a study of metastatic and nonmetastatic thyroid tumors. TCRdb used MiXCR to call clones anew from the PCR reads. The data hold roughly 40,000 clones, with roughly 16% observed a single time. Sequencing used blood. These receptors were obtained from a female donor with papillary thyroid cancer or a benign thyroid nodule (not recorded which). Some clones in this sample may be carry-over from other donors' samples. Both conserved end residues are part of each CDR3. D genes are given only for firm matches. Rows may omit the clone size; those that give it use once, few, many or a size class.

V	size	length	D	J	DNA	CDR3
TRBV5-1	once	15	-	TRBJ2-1	TGCGCCAGCAGCCAACTAGTTGGAGTAGGCAATGAGCAGTTCTTC	CASSQLVGVGNEQFF
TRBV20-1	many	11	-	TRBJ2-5	TGCAGTGCTAGAGACCAAGAGACCCAGTACTTC	CSARDQETQYF
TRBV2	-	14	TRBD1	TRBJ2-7	TGCGCCAGTAGTCGAGGACAGGGGGGCAGCGAGCAGTACTTC	CASSRGQGGSEQYF
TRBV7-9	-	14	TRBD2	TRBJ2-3	TGTGCCAGCAGCTTATTGAGCGGGGGTGGTACGCAGTATTTT	CASSLLSGGGTQYF
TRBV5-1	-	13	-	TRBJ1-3	TGCGCCAGCAGCTTCGACTTCCGAAACACCATATATTTT	CASSFDFRNTIYF
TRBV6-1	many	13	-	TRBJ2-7	TGTGCCAGCAGTGAAGCAGTAACCTACGAGCAGTACTTC	CASSEAVTYEQYF
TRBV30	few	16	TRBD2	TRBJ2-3	TGTGCCTGGAGTGCAGGGCTAGCGGGATCCACAGATACGCAGTATTTT	CAWSAGLAGSTDTQYF
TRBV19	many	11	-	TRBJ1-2	TGTGCCAGTAGTAAAGGGACAAATTACACCTTC	CASSKGTNYTF
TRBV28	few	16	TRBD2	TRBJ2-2	TGTGCCAGCAGCGTTAGCGGGGCCCACTCCACAGGGGAGCTGTTTTTT	CASSVSGAHSTGELFF
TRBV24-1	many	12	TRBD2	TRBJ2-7	TGTGCCACCAGTGATGGACTAGCGGAGAAGTACTTC	CATSDGLAEKYF
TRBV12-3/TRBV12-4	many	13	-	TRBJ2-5	TGTGCCAGCAGTTTAATGGGGAGAGAGACCCAGTACTTC	CASSLMGRETQYF
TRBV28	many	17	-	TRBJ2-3	TGTGCCAGCAGTCTGGAGTTCCTTGGTGACAGCACAGATACGCAGTATTTT	CASSLEFLGDSTDTQYF
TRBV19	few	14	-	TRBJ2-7	TGTGCCAGTACGGCCGCTCCGTTGGGCGATGATCAGTACTTC	CASTAAPLGDDQYF
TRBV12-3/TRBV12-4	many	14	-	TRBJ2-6	TGTGCCAGCAGTTTACGGACCGGGGCCAACGTCCTGACTTTC	CASSLRTGANVLTF
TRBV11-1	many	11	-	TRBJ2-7	TGTGCCAGCAGCTCAAACTACGAGCAGTACTTC	CASSSNYEQYF
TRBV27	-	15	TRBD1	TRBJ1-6	TGTGCCAGCAGTTCGACCGACAGGGGGAACTCACCCCTCCACTTT	CASSSTDRGNSPLHF
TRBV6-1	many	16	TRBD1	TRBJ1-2	TGTGCCAGCAGTCTAACCCCCGGGACAGGGAACTATGGCTACACCTTC	CASSLTPGTGNYGYTF
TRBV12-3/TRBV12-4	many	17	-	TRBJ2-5	TGTGCCAGCAGTTTGAGGGGTTGGGGGCCTAGTGGAGAGACCCAGTACTTC	CASSLRGWGPSGETQYF
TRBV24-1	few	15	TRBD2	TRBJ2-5	TGTGCCACCAGTGATTCGAGGGAGGGCCGGGAGACCCAGTACTTC	CATSDSREGRETQYF
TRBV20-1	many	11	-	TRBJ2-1	TGCAGTGCTAGAGTCCTGAATGAGCAGTTCTTC	CSARVLNEQFF
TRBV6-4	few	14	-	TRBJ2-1	TGTGCCAACAGTGAGTCGGGAGAAATTAATGAGCAGTTCTTC	CANSESGEINEQFF
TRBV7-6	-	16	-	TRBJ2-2	TGTGCCAGCAGCTTAGCGGGGGGAGCGAACACCGGGGAGCTGTTTTTT	CASSLAGGANTGELFF
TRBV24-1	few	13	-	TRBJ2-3	TGTGCCACCAGTGACAGGGGCACAGATACGCAGTATTTT	CATSDRGTDTQYF
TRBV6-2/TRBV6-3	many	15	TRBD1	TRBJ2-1	TGTGCCAGCATGGGACAGGCAACATATAACAATGAGCAGTTCTTC	CASMGQATYNNEQFF